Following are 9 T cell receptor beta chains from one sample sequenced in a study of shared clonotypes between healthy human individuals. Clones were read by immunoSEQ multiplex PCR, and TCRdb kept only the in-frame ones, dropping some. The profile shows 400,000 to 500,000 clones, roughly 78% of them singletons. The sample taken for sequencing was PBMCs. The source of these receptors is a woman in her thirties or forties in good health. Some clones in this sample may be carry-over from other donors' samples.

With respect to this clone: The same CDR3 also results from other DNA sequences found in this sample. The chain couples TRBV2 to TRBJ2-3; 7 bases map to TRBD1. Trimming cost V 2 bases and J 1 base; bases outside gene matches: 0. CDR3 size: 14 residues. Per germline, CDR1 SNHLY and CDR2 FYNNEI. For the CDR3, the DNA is TGTGCCAGCAGTGAACAGGGGGGCACAGATACGCAGTATTTT. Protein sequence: CASSEQGGTDTQYF.

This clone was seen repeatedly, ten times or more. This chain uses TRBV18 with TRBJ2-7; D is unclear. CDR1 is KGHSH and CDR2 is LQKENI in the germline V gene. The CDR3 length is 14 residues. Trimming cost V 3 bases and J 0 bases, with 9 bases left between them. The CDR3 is CASSPTWSSYEQYF. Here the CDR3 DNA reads TGTGCCAGCTCACCCACTTGGAGCTCCTACGAGCAGTACTTC.

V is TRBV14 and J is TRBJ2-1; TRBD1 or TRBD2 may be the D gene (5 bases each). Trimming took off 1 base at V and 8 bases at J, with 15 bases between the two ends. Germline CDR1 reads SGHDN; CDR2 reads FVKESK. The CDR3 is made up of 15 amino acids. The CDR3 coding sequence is TGTGCCAGCAGCCAAGGAGGGTCAGGCAGGGATGAGCAGTTCTTC. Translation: CASSQGGSGRDEQFF. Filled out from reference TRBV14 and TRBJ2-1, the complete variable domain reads EAGVTQFPSHSVIEKGQTVTLRCDPISGHDNLYWYRRVMGKEIKFLLHFVKESKQDESGMPNNRFLAERTGGTYSTLKVQPAELEDSGVYFCASSQGGSGRDEQFFGPGTRLTVL.

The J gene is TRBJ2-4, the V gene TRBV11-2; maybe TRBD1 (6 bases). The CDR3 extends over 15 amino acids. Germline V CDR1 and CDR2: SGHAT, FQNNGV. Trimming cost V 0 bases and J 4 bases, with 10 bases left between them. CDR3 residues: CASSLEARGKNIQYF. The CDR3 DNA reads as TGTGCCAGCAGCTTAGAAGCCAGGGGAAAAAACATTCAGTACTTC.

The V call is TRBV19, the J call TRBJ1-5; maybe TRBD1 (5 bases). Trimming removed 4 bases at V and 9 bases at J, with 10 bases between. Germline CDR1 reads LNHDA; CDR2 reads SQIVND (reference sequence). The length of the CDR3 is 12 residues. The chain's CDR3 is CASSTGGGPQHF. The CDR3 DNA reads TGTGCCAGTAGTACCGGGGGAGGGCCCCAGCATTTT.

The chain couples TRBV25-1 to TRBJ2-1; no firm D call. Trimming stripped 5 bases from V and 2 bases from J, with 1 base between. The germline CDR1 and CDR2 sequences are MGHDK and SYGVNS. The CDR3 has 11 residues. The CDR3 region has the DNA TGTGCCAGCAGTCCCTACAATGAGCAGTTCTTC. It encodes CASSPYNEQFF. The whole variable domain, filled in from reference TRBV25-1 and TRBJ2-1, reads EADIYQTPRYLVIGTGKKITLECSQTMGHDKMYWYQQDPGMELHLIHYSYGVNSTEKGDLSSESTVSRIRTEHFPLTLESARPSHTSQYLCASSPYNEQFFGPGTRLTVL.

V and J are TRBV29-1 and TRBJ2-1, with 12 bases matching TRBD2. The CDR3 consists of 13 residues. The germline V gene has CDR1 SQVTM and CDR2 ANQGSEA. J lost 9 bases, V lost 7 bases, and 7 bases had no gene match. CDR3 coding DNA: TGCAGCGCTTTGACTAGCGGGAGAAGTGAGCAGTTCTTC. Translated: CSALTSGRSEQFF.

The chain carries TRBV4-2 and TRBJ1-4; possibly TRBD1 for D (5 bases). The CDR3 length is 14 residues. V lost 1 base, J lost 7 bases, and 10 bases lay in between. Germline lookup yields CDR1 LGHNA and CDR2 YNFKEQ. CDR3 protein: CASSQGQGIEKLFF. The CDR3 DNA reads TGTGCCAGCAGCCAAGGTCAGGGAATTGAAAAACTGTTTTTT.

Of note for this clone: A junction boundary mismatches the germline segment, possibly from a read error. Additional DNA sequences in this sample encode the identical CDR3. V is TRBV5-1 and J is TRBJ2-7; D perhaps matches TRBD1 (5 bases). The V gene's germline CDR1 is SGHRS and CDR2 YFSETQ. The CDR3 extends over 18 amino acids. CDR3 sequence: CASSLASGQDAKSYEQCF. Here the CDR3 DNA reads TGCGCCAGCAGCTTGGCGTCAGGGCAAGATGCCAAGTCCTACGAGCAGTGCTTC.